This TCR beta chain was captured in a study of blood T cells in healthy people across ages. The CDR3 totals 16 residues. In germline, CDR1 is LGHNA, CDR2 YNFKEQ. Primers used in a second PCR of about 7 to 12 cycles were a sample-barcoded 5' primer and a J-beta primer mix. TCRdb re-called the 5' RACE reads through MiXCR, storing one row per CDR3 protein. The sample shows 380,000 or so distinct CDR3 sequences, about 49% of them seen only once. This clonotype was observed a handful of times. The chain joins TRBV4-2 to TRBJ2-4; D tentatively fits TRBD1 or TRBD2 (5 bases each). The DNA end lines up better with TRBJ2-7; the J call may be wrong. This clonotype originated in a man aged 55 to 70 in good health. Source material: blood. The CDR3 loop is CASSQDSGRTSDEQYF. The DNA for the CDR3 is TGTGCCAGCAGCCAAGATTCGGGGCGGACCTCTGACGAGCAGTACTTC.